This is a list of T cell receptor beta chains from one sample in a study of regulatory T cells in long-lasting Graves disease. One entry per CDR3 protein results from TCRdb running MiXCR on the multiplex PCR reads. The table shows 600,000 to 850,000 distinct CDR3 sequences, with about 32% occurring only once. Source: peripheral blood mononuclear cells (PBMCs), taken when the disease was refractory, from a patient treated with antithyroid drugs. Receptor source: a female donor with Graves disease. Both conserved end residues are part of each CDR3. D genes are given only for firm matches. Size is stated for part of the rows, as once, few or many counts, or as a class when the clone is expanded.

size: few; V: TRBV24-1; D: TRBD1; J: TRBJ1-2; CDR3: CATKGTGANLGGYTF; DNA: TGTGCCACCAAGGGGACAGGGGCGAACCTAGGAGGCTACACCTTC
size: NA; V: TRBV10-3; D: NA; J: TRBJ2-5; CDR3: CAISETRNYPGETQYF; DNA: TGTGCCATCAGTGAGACTCGGAACTACCCCGGAGAGACCCAGTACTTC
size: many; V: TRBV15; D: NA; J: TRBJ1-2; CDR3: CATSRGGGEGGYTF; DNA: TGTGCCACCAGCAGAGGCGGAGGGGAAGGAGGCTACACCTTC
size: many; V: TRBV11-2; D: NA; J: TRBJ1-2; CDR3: CASSRRDNYGYTF; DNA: TGTGCCAGCAGCCGGCGGGACAACTATGGCTACACCTTC
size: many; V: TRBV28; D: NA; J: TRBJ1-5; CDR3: CASREGGSNQPQHF; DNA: TGTGCCAGCAGGGAGGGGGGAAGCAATCAGCCCCAGCATTTT
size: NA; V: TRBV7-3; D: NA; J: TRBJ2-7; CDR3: CARDEQYF; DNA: TGTGCCAGAGACGAGCAGTACTTC
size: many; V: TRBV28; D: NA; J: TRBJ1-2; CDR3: CASSVNPIFRGGTHGYTF; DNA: TGTGCCAGCAGTGTAAACCCGATATTCCGGGGAGGAACCCATGGCTACACCTTC
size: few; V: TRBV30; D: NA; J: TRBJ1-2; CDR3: CAWRRGLANYGYTF; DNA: TGTGCCTGGAGGCGGGGTCTGGCTAACTATGGCTACACCTTC
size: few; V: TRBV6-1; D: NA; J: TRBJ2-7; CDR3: CASKTTGSYEQYF; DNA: TGTGCCAGCAAGACGACAGGATCCTACGAGCAGTACTTC
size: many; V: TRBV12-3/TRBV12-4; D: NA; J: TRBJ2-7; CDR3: CASSRAYEQYF; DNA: TGTGCCAGCAGTCGAGCCTACGAGCAGTACTTC
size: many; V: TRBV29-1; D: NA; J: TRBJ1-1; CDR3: CSVEDVAGRRTEAFF; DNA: TGCAGCGTTGAAGACGTGGCAGGGCGAAGGACTGAAGCTTTCTTT
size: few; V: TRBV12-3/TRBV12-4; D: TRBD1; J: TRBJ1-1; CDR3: CASSPTGGRNTEAFF; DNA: TGTGCCAGCAGCCCAACAGGGGGCCGGAACACTGAAGCTTTCTTT
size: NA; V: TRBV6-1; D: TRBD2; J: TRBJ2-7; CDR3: CASMGTGGGLAGVTNYEQYF; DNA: TGTGCCAGCATGGGTACAGGTGGGGGACTAGCGGGAGTGACCAACTACGAGCAGTACTTC
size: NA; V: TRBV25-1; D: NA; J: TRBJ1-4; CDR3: CASSDPRSTTATNEKLFF; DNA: TGTGCCAGCAGTGATCCGAGGTCGACAACTGCAACTAATGAAAAACTGTTTTTT
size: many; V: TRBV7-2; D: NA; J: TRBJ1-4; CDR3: CASSLDNTGRLFF; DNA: TGTGCCAGCAGCTTAGATAACACGGGTAGACTGTTTTTT